The subject of this entry is one T cell receptor (beta chain). CDR3 length: 12 residues. Trimming left V 5 bases short and J 4 bases short, with 7 bases between. Germline CDR1 MNHEY, CDR2 SMNVEV (reference sequence). Seattle cases were enrolled at active infection and followed longitudinally. In the authors' methods: Amplification of reference gene primers was used by the study to estimate nucleated cell counts. Sequenced by immunoSEQ multiplex PCR; TCRdb stores in-frame clones only, minus some. The V and J calls and the clone size are those of that table, but D and trimming were determined from the DNA. Of 150,000 or so clones in the sample, more than 80% were seen once. This entry belongs to a study of blood T cell repertoires in COVID-19. Across the whole study: Nucleic acid was either cDNA or gDNA, and it came from T cells, B-cell-depleted T cells, or PBMCs.

The receptor's source is a man younger than 35 with COVID-19, enrolled during active disease. This sequence joins TRBV27 and TRBJ2-3; no clear D gene. Sequenced: peripheral blood. CDR3 nucleotides: TGTGCCAGCAGTCCCAGATCAGATACGCAGTATTTT. It codes for CASSPRSDTQYF.